This T cell receptor (beta chain) was captured by sequencing in a study of blood T cell repertoires in COVID-19 (dated by TCRdb to the early 2020s). In terms of the full investigation: Collaborator samples came from the United States, Italy and Spain and covered acute and convalescent phases of COVID-19. The prospective study material was composed of cDNA or gDNA derived from T cells, B-cell-depleted T cells, or PBMCs. Deeply sampled blood TCRbeta repertoires from subjects exposed to, actively infected with, or recovered from COVID-19 were included in the dataset. The repertoires were released in a freely available public database meant as a resource for research on the immune response to SARS-CoV-2. Samples came from the ongoing ImmuneRACE study (first 160 participants) plus 1,254 subjects from 6 global collaborators. Nearly every sample came with metadata listing a de-identified subject ID, COVID-19 status, age in years and sex. Where HLA class I and class II types were available, the types were taken from metadata supplied by the sample provider, not from assay-based typing.

Whole blood was collected in K2EDTA tubes by collaborating institutions according to the institutions' own protocols. For TCRbeta analysis, collaborators shipped samples as frozen whole blood, isolated PBMCs, or DNA extracted from either of those sample types. From a lookup of the germline V gene, CDR1 and CDR2 are SQVTM and ANQGSEA. The CDR3 goes from the cysteine to the phenylalanine over 14 residues. The only DNA kept is the CDR3, 42 bases in frame from the first base. Trimming removed 4 bases from V and 1 base from J, leaving 11 bases between the germline ends. Study-level results and caveats: The quantity of clinical and demographic metadata differed by source and by participant and was supplied without curation.

TCRbeta CDR3 regions were amplified from genomic DNA by means of the immunoSEQ Assay, a bias-controlled multiplex PCR. The original pipeline was this. Within the assay, amplification of reference gene primers was used to estimate how many nucleated cells each sample contained. To quantify the absolute abundance of each unique TCRbeta CDR3 rearrangement, sequence reads were collapsed and filtered. For each sample, productive Simpson clonality was calculated as the square root of Simpson's diversity index over productive rearrangements. TCRdb holds this immuneACCESS table with in-frame rearrangements only. Some clones are missing; in checked studies, unresolved V genes explain under half, and the rest has no known cause. V, J and clone size derive from that table, while D and trimming were established from the DNA sequence. The sample data list over 75,000 clones, and around 86% of these were observed just once. Jointly, the top ten make up roughly 25% of the sample.

The table lists this clone with a count of one. Its antigen is not yet known. Base qualities are not recorded, but no much larger clone differs from it by a single base. The rearrangement joined TRBV29-1 to TRBJ1-5; the D gene cannot be named for sure. Sequences were obtained from peripheral blood. The TCR originated in a human donor in a cohort sampled during active COVID-19. The CDR3 here reads CSVGAPDSNQPQHF. The bases are TGCAGCGTTGGGGCCCCTGACAGCAATCAGCCCCAGCATTTT.